This T cell receptor (beta chain) is from a study of shared clonotypes between healthy human individuals (TCRdb year 2020). In terms of the full investigation: A couple of women and a few men aged 18 to 49 years were included in the cohort. Between about 0.85 and 9.5 billion PBMCs per donor were obtained by leukapheresis. Blood TCR repertoires of a handful of healthy adults were deeply sequenced to estimate repertoire size and the extent of clonotype sharing between individuals. Different laboratories and diverse techniques were used to prepare libraries and sequence TCR repertoires, to increase sequencing depth and limit assay-specific biases.

What the authors observed across the whole study: The genetic and exposure-history diversity represented was limited by the small number of donors. Pairwise subsampling indicated that sequencing depth was expected to affect the degree of clonotype sharing among donors. Only blood was sampled, and tissue TCR repertoires likely differ from those in blood.

TCR CDR3 regions were amplified from genomic DNA by multiplex PCR using the deep immunoSEQ assay. Genomic DNA extracted from each cell subset was distributed evenly over all wells of several immunoSEQ 96-well plates, and each plate served as one replicate. For unsorted PBMC, around 290 ng of genomic DNA, equivalent to around 30,000 T cell genomes, went into each replicate PCR. Ten immunoSEQ deep assay plates were used to sequence the unsorted PBMC genomic DNA. Purified libraries were quantified with a Qubit 3.0 fluorometer, sized on a Bioanalyzer 2100, and re-quantified with the KAPA Library Quantification kit. Every immunoSEQ 96-well plate was sequenced on a separate single-read 150-cycle Illumina NextSeq 550 flow cell. On the authors' methods: The immunoSEQ output contained only junctional sequences without quality scores, so filtering could not match that applied to full-length reads. Sequences were annotated with PyIR, a Python wrapper for IgBLAST v1.9, and V/J genes and CDR3 were assigned using IMGT germline references. Reads with weak V/J assignments (E-value above 1e-6), missing CDR3, stop codons, out-of-frame junctions, or ambiguous translated residues were removed. A V3J clonotype was defined by an identical inferred V gene, J gene, and CDR3 amino acid sequence. The percentage overlap between two repertoires was calculated by dividing the number of shared unique clonotypes by the size of the smaller repertoire. Repertoire richness was assessed with RTK rarefaction, the Chao1 estimator, and Recon v2.1 estimates of unobserved clonotypes. The table was pulled from immuneACCESS by TCRdb, which kept in-frame rearrangements only. Such tables lose some clones; where checked, under half of the loss comes from unresolved V genes, and the rest has no known cause. That table furnishes V, J and clone size, whereas the DNA furnished D and trimming. The table for this sample lists about 470,000 clones; 75% to 85% of them were counted only once. The ten top clones hold 13% of the sample.

A few counts support this clone. Its antigen is currently not known. No qualities accompany the bases; no much larger clone lies one base away. In the same sample, other DNA sequences code for this CDR3. Healthy HIV-negative adults with no recently reported acute infections or vaccinations were included as donors. Only Caucasian adults living in Nashville, Tennessee, USA were represented among the donors. For unsorted samples, some 90 million PBMCs were counted, and genomic DNA was extracted using the QIAamp DNA Blood Mini kit. Blood was obtained by leukapheresis, after which PBMCs were separated by Ficoll-Histopaque density gradient centrifugation and cryopreserved in liquid nitrogen vapor phase. Sequencing was performed on PBMCs. The TCR sequence derives from a woman aged 40 to 50 in good health. Some clones in this sample may be carry-over from other donors' samples.

The CDR3 has the sequence CASSLGVNTEAFF. The DNA sequence is as follows: TGCGCCAGCAGCTTGGGAGTGAACACTGAAGCTTTCTTT. The V and J genes are TRBV5-1 and TRBJ1-1; confidence is insufficient to name the D gene. At the junction V is shortened by 0 bases and J by 0 bases, with 3 bases in between. From its cysteine to its phenylalanine, the CDR3 spans 13 amino acids. Here the CDR3 DNA is all that survives: 39 bases in frame from base 1. Looking up the germline V gene yields CDR1 SGHRS and CDR2 YFSETQ.